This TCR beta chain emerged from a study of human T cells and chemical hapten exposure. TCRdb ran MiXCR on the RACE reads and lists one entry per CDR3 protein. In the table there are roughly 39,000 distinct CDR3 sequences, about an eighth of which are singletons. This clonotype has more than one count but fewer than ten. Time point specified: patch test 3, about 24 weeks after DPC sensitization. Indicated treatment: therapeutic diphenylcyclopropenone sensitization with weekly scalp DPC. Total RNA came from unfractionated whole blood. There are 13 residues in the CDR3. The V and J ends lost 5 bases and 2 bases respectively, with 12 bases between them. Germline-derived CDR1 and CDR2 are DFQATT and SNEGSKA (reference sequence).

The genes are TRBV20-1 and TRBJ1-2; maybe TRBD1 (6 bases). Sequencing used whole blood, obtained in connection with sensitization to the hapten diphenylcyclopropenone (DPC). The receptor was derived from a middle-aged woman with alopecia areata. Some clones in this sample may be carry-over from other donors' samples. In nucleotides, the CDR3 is TGCAGTGCTTGGGCAGGGGCGAACTATGGCTACACCTTC. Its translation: CSAWAGANYGYTF.